These T cell receptor beta chains were read from a single sample in a study of blood T cell repertoires in COVID-19. Profiling relied on immunoSEQ multiplex PCR, and the TCRdb table lists in-frame clones only, not all of them. The sample lists more than 200,000 clones, 70% to 90% occurring once. Sequencing was performed on PBMCs or T cells enriched from blood (not recorded which). Receptor source: a man aged 35-49 years who had recovered from COVID-19. Each CDR3 is given with its conserved first and last residue. The order of the fields is V gene, J gene, CDR3 length, clone size, D gene, CDR3 protein, CDR3 DNA. A D gene is named only where the DNA matches it firmly. Only some rows state a clone size, as once, few, many or a class for expanded clones.

>TRBV6-5|TRBJ1-1|13|.|.
CASSKRDNTEAFF
TGTGCCAGCAGTAAGCGGGACAACACTGAAGCTTTCTTT
>TRBV18|TRBJ2-7|13|once|.
CASSVRAADEQYF
TGTGCCAGCTCGGTCAGGGCTGCGGACGAGCAGTACTTC
>TRBV4-3|TRBJ1-3|16|few|.
CASSQGGPGSGNTIYF
TGCGCCAGCAGCCAAGGGGGGCCGGGCTCTGGAAACACCATATATTTT
>TRBV24-1|TRBJ2-7|16|.|TRBD1
CATSENLDRGLHEQYF
TGTGCCACCAGTGAGAACCTGGACAGGGGGCTTCACGAGCAGTACTTC
>TRBV12-2|TRBJ1-2|14|few|.
CASRQDRGRDGYTF
TGTGCAAGTCGCCAGGACAGGGGGCGGGATGGCTACACCTTC
>TRBV6-2/TRBV6-3|TRBJ2-1|14|.|.
CASSLGGGVNEQFF
TGTGCCAGCAGTTTAGGCGGGGGCGTCAATGAGCAGTTCTTC
>TRBV19|TRBJ2-1|15|.|TRBD1
CASSIVAGGRNEQFF
TGTGCCAGTAGTATAGTGGCAGGGGGAAGGAATGAGCAGTTCTTC
>TRBV2|TRBJ2-3|19|.|TRBD2
CASPPAGERGGMLPDTQYF
TGTGCCAGCCCACCGGCGGGGGAGCGGGGGGGCATGTTGCCAGATACGCAGTATTTT
>TRBV5-1|TRBJ1-3|14|.|.
CASSTGTAGNTIYF
TGCGCCAGCAGCACGGGGACTGCTGGAAACACCATATATTTT
>TRBV25-1|TRBJ1-2|14|.|TRBD1
CASSDSRGLGSYTF
TGTGCCAGCAGTGACTCCAGGGGGCTGGGAAGCTACACCTTC
>TRBV21-1|TRBJ1-1|15|.|.
CASSKMRRGLLEAFF
TGTGCCAGCAGCAAAATGAGACGGGGGTTACTAGAAGCTTTCTTT
>TRBV28|TRBJ2-7|13|.|TRBD1
CASSDRGRDEQYF
TGTGCCAGCAGCGACAGGGGGCGCGACGAGCAGTACTTC
>TRBV2|TRBJ1-4|14|.|.
CASSDRGIKEKLFF
TGTGCCAGCAGTGATAGAGGGATAAAGGAAAAACTGTTTTTT
>TRBV7-2|TRBJ2-6|16|.|.
CASSSQTGSGANVLTF
TGTGCCAGCAGCTCGCAAACAGGGTCCGGGGCCAACGTCCTGACTTTC
>TRBV5-4|TRBJ2-7|14|.|.
CASSFSEGSYEQYF
TGTGCCAGCAGCTTCTCGGAGGGGTCCTACGAGCAGTACTTC
>TRBV4-2|TRBJ2-6|16|.|.
CASSQEGVSGANVLTF
TGTGCCAGCAGCCAGGAGGGTGTCTCTGGGGCCAACGTCCTGACTTTC
>TRBV14|TRBJ1-3|17|.|.
CASSQAYGGAYGNTIYF
TGTGCCAGCAGCCAAGCTTATGGGGGGGCGTACGGAAACACCATATATTTT
>TRBV5-1|TRBJ2-2|14|.|TRBD2
CASSQTSSAGELFF
TGCGCCAGCAGCCAGACTAGCTCGGCCGGGGAGCTGTTTTTT
>TRBV4-3|TRBJ1-1|15|.|.
CASSPFSQVNTEAFF
TGCGCCAGCAGCCCCTTTAGTCAGGTAAACACTGAAGCTTTCTTT
>TRBV27|TRBJ2-5|14|.|TRBD2
CASSLSAGLETQYF
TGTGCCAGCAGTTTATCAGCGGGATTGGAGACCCAGTACTTC